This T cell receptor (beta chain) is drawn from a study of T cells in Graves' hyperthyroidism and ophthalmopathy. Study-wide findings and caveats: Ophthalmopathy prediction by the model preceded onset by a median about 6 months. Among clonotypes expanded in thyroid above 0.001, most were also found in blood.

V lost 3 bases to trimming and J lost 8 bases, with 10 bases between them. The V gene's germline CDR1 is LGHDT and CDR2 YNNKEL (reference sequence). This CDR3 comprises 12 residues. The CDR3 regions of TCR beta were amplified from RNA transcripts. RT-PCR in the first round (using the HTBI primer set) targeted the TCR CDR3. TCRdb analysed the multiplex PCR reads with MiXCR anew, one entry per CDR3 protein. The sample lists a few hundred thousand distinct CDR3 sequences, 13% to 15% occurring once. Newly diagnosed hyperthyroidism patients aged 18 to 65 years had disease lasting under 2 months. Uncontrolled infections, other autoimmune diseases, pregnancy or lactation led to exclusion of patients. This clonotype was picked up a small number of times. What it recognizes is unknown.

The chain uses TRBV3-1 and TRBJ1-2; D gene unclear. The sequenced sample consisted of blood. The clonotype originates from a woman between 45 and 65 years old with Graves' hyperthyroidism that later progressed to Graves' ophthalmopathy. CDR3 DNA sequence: TGTGCCAGCAGCCACAGACTGAGCGGCTACACCTTC. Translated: CASSHRLSGYTF.